The 26 T cell receptor beta chains below were found in one sample sequenced in a study of blood T cell repertoires in COVID-19. Sequencing was performed with immunoSEQ multiplex PCR; in TCRdb, only in-frame clones are kept and a portion is missing. The data contain about 290,000 clones, 75% to 90% of them singletons. The sample comprised peripheral blood. Receptor source: a woman aged 30 to 39 with active or convalescent COVID-19.

This clone was seen more than once but under ten times. Other DNA sequences in this sample translate to the same CDR3. V gene TRBV29-1 combines with J gene TRBJ1-2; a possible D gene is TRBD1 (5 bases). With 3 bases removed from V and 8 bases from J, the gap between germline ends came to 13 bases. The CDR3 contains 12 residues. Germline loops: CDR1 SQVTM, CDR2 ANQGSEA. As DNA, the CDR3 is TGCAGCGTTGATAGGGGCTCGTGGGGCTACACCTTC. As protein: CSVDRGSWGYTF. Full variable domain (missing parts from reference TRBV29-1 and TRBJ1-2): SAVISQKPSRDICQRGTSLTIQCQVDSQVTMMFWYRQQPGQSLTLIATANQGSEATYESGFVIDKFPISRPNLTFSTLTVSNMSPEDSSIYLCSVDRGSWGYTFGSGTRLTVV.

As for this clone: A junction end diverges from the germline sequence, so it may reflect a read error. The genes are TRBV7-9 and TRBJ1-1; D uncertain. The CDR3 has 11 residues. CDR1 is SEHNR, CDR2 FQNEAQ, per germline (reference sequence). In nucleotides, the CDR3 is TGTGCCAGTTCACTGAAGACTGAAGCTTTCTTT. It yields the protein CASSLKTEAFF. Drawing the rest from reference TRBV7-9 and TRBJ1-1, the complete variable domain is DTGVSQNPRHKITKRGQNVTFRCDPISEHNRLYWYRQTLGQGPEFLTYFQNEAQLEKSRLLSDRFSAERPKGSFSTLEIQRTEQGDSAMYLCASSLKTEAFFGQGTRLTVV.

This chain links TRBV7-8 with TRBJ1-2, with a possible D match to TRBD1 (5 bases). V gave up 5 bases and J gave up 4 bases, with 14 bases separating them. Looked up from germline, CDR1 is SGHVS and CDR2 is FQNEAQ. The CDR3 spans 14 residues. As DNA, the CDR3 is TGTGCCAGCAGCCCCGCCAGGACATCCTATGGCTACACCTTC. It is translated as CASSPARTSYGYTF.

The J gene is TRBJ2-2, the V gene TRBV4-2; 9 bases fit TRBD1. The CDR3 spans 19 residues. With 0 bases clipped from V and 4 bases from J, the junction kept 12 bases outside the gene matches. Germline V gene sequence: CDR1 LGHNA, CDR2 YNFKEQ. CDR3 nucleotides: TGTGCCAGCAGCCAAGATATGCGGTATGGGACAGGGATCACCGGGGAGCTGTTTTTT. Protein: CASSQDMRYGTGITGELFF.

The chain joins TRBV3-1 (or the pseudogene TRBV3-2) to TRBJ2-6; unclear D gene. CDR3 length equals 15 residues. The germline V gene encodes CDR1 LGHDT and CDR2 YNNKEL (reference sequence). V lost 0 bases and J 0 bases, leaving 3 bases between the germline ends. The CDR3 DNA sequence: TGTGCCAGCAGCCAAGACAGCTCTGGGGCCAACGTCCTGACTTTC. It codes for CASSQDSSGANVLTF.

The chain links TRBV3-1 (or the pseudogene TRBV3-2) to TRBJ2-7; 11 bases line up with TRBD2. With 1 base clipped from V and 1 base from J, the junction kept 9 bases outside the gene matches. The CDR3 extends over 18 amino acids. In germline, CDR1 is LGHDT, CDR2 YNNKEL (reference sequence). DNA of the CDR3: TGTGCCAGCAGCCAAGCCCTAGCGGGGGGTGATAGGTCCTACGAGCAGTACTTC. The encoded protein is CASSQALAGGDRSYEQYF.

The rearrangement uses TRBV6-1 and TRBJ1-4; TRBD1 agrees at 7 bases. This CDR3 contains 16 residues. CDR1 is MNHNS, CDR2 SASEGT, per germline. The V and J ends lost 1 base and 5 bases, in that order; junction bases with no gene match: 7. The chain's CDR3 is CASSEVGWTGNEKLFF. As DNA, the CDR3 is TGTGCCAGCAGTGAAGTGGGGTGGACAGGCAATGAAAAACTGTTTTTT.

The rearrangement links TRBV7-2 to TRBJ2-3; 9 bases fit TRBD2. The CDR3 has 17 residues. Germline CDR1 is SGHTA and CDR2 is FQGNSA. V lost 4 bases to trimming and J lost 7 bases; unmatched junction nucleotides: 15. CDR3 residues: CASSSGLAGLAPYTQYF. CDR3 in DNA: TGTGCCAGCAGCTCAGGGCTAGCGGGACTCGCCCCTTATACGCAGTATTTT.

This clone was recorded only once. The chain couples TRBV18 to TRBJ1-2; D not certain. Between the trimmed V and J ends, which lost 0 bases and 4 bases, there was a span of 3 bases. Germline-derived CDR1 and CDR2 are KGHSH and LQKENI. The CDR3 is 12 amino acids. The chain's CDR3 is CASSPPSYGYTF. The CDR3, as DNA: TGTGCCAGCTCACCACCGAGCTATGGCTACACCTTC.

V usage is TRBV4-3 and J usage is TRBJ2-7; 7 positions agree with TRBD1. V trimming: 5 bases; J trimming: 6 bases; junction bases outside the gene matches: 7. This CDR3 has 13 residues. Germline-derived CDR1 and CDR2 are LGHNA and YSLEER. The CDR3 sequence is CASSVATGAEQYF. CDR3 nucleotide sequence: TGCGCCAGCAGCGTAGCTACAGGGGCCGAGCAGTACTTC.

The CDR3 here is CASSILGGAATGELFF. CDR3 bases: TGTGCCAGTAGTATTCTAGGGGGGGCGGCGACCGGGGAGCTGTTTTTT. The J gene is TRBJ2-2, the V gene TRBV19; TRBD2 might be the D (7 bases). Germline V gene sequence: CDR1 LNHDA, CDR2 SQIVND (reference sequence). This CDR3 comprises 16 residues. Trimming removed 3 bases at V and 5 bases at J, with 16 bases between.

The genes are TRBV3-1 (or the pseudogene TRBV3-2) and TRBJ2-5, with D perhaps TRBD1 (5 bases). From germline, CDR1 is LGHDT and CDR2 YNNKEL (reference sequence). The V and J ends lost 0 bases and 1 base respectively, with 9 bases between them. There are 15 residues in the CDR3. CDR3 loop: CASSQDPTAQETQYF. CDR3 sequence (DNA): TGTGCCAGCAGCCAAGATCCGACAGCCCAAGAGACCCAGTACTTC.

The chain uses TRBV19 and TRBJ2-3; perhaps TRBD1 as D (6 bases). The V and J ends lost 9 bases and 2 bases respectively, with 33 bases between them. CDR3 length: 20 amino acids. Germline V gene lookup returns CDR1 LNHDA and CDR2 SQIVND (reference sequence). In DNA form, the CDR3 reads TGTGCCAGCGCTCCAGGGGAGTCAGTTTTTACTGGCAGCCCCACAGATACGCAGTATTTT. This codes for CASAPGESVFTGSPTDTQYF.

The chain uses TRBV6-5 and TRBJ1-5; no reliable D call. The V end lost 5 bases, the J end lost 7 bases, and 15 bases lay between the germline ends. Germline V CDR1 and CDR2: MNHEY, SVGAGI. The CDR3 length is 14 residues. The DNA for the CDR3 is TGTGCCAGCAGTCCGACGGACCGGGGACAGCCCCAGCATTTT. It is translated as CASSPTDRGQPQHF.

The chain carries TRBV5-1 and TRBJ2-7; 9 bases fit TRBD1. Trimming at V came to 0 bases and at J to 2 bases, leaving 3 bases not matched to a gene. CDR3 size: 15 residues. Germline CDR1 SGHRS, CDR2 YFSETQ. CDR3 DNA sequence: TGCGCCAGCAGCTTGGGGGGGACAGGGCCCTACGAGCAGTACTTC. It is translated as CASSLGGTGPYEQYF.

This clone occurred a few times. The rearrangement uses TRBV27 and TRBJ1-1; 9 positions agree with TRBD1. V shed 6 bases and J 0 bases; nucleotides not matched to a gene: 8. The V gene's germline CDR1 is MNHEY and CDR2 SMNVEV (reference sequence). The CDR3 consists of 16 residues. The CDR3 coding sequence is TGTGCCAGCAGCCCGGGACAGGGAATAATGAACACTGAAGCTTTCTTT. It yields the protein CASSPGQGIMNTEAFF.

The chain is built from TRBV6-5 and TRBJ1-4; 8 nucleotides match TRBD1. CDR1 and CDR2 (germline): MNHEY, SVGAGI. The CDR3 is made up of 12 amino acids. J was trimmed by 4 bases and V by 11 bases; bases with no gene match: 3. The CDR3 here is CAPDRDNEKLFF. The CDR3 coding sequence is TGTGCCCCGGACAGGGATAATGAAAAACTGTTTTTT.

The V and J genes are TRBV10-3 and TRBJ1-1, with D possibly TRBD1 on 6 matching bases. V lost 9 bases to trimming and J lost 3 bases, with 11 bases between them. The CDR3 loop spans 12 amino acids. Germline V lookup: CDR1 ENHRY, CDR2 SYGVKD. The CDR3 DNA reads as TGTGCCATTTCTTCAGGGGACACTGAAGCTTTCTTT. Amino acid sequence: CAISSGDTEAFF.

The chain couples TRBV6-2 or TRBV6-3 to TRBJ2-1, with TRBD2 matching 10 bases. The V gene end was trimmed by 2 bases and the J gene end by 4 bases; junction bases not matched to a gene: 8. CDR3 length equals 17 residues. Germline CDR1 MNHEY, CDR2 SVGEGT. For the CDR3, the DNA is TGTGCCAGCAGTTACACCTTAGCGGGGGGATGGTACAATGAGCAGTTCTTC. It yields the protein CASSYTLAGGWYNEQFF.

This clone was observed once. The gene calls are TRBV4-3 and TRBJ2-7; 12 nucleotides match TRBD1. The junction had 11 bases not matched to a gene; V was cut back by 0 bases and J by 2 bases. This CDR3 has 19 amino acids. Germline CDR1 is LGHNA and CDR2 is YSLEER. CDR3 bases: TGCGCCAGCAGCCAAGATGATGTGTATGGGACAGGGGGCCCCTACGAGCAGTACTTC. Its translation is CASSQDDVYGTGGPYEQYF.

This chain connects TRBV5-1 to TRBJ2-1; D may be TRBD1 (5 bases). V was cut by 4 bases and J by 9 bases, with 11 bases left in between. Germline V gives CDR1 SGHRS, CDR2 YFSETQ. The CDR3 length is 12 residues. The CDR3 is CASSPRGGEQFF. The CDR3 DNA reads as TGCGCCAGCAGCCCAAGGGGTGGTGAGCAGTTCTTC.

V usage is TRBV3-1 (or the pseudogene TRBV3-2) and J usage is TRBJ1-2, with no clear D. The CDR3 extends over 14 amino acids. Germline V gene data show CDR1 as LGHDT and CDR2 as YNNKEL (reference sequence). Trimming took 2 bases from V and 8 from J, leaving 15 bases between them. CDR3 sequence: CASSQSGSPYGYTF. The CDR3 DNA follows: TGTGCCAGCAGCCAATCCGGGTCCCCTTACGGCTACACCTTC.

The chain is built from TRBV30 and TRBJ2-5, with 7 bases fitting TRBD2. V lost 0 bases, J lost 1 base, and 8 bases stayed unmatched. CDR1 is GTSNPN, CDR2 SVGIG, per germline (reference sequence). The CDR3 has 16 residues. DNA of the CDR3: TGTGCCTGGAGTGTGTCCTGGGGCGGGGGCCAAGAGACCCAGTACTTC. Translating it yields CAWSVSWGGGQETQYF.

J is TRBJ1-1 and V is TRBV4-1, with D possibly being TRBD1 (5 bases). V lost 5 bases, J lost 0 bases, and 19 bases lay in between. The CDR3 is 17 residues long. CDR1 is MGHRA and CDR2 is YSYEKL in the germline V gene. The CDR3 nucleotides read TGCGCCAGCAGCTCGGAAAATAGGGGAGGGATGAACACTGAAGCTTTCTTT. Its translation is CASSSENRGGMNTEAFF.

The chain links TRBV6-6 to TRBJ2-1, with a weak D call TRBD2 (5 bases). The CDR3 runs to 16 residues. The V gene lost 2 bases and the J gene lost 0 bases, with 11 bases spanning the gap. The germline V gene has CDR1 MNHNY and CDR2 SVGAGI (reference sequence). The CDR3 nucleotides are TGTGCCAGCAGTTACGAGGGTCCAAGCTCCTACAATGAGCAGTTCTTC. Translated, it gives CASSYEGPSSYNEQFF.

The rearrangement uses TRBV6-5 and TRBJ2-7; D perhaps matches TRBD2 (6 bases). The CDR3 runs 15 residues. Per the germline V gene, CDR1 is MNHEY and CDR2 is SVGAGI. Trimming took off 7 bases at V and 5 bases at J, with 21 bases between the two ends. The CDR3 DNA reads as TGTGCCAGCACCAGAGTGATAGCGGTTATCCACGAGCAGTACTTC. This sequence encodes CASTRVIAVIHEQYF.